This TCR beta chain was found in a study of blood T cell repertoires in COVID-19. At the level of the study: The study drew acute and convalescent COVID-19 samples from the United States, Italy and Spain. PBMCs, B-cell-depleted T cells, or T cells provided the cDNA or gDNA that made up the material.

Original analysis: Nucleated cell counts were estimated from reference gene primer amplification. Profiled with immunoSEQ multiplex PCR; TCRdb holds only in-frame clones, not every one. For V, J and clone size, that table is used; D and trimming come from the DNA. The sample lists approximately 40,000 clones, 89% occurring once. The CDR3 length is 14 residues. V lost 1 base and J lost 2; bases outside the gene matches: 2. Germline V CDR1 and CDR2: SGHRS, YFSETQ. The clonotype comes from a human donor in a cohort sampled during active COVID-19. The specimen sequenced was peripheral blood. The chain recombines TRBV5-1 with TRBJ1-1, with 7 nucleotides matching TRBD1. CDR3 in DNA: TGCGCCAGCAGCTTGCAGGGGGGAAACACTGAAGCTTTCTTT. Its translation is CASSLQGGNTEAFF.